Sequencing of this T cell receptor (beta chain) was carried out in a study of cytomegalovirus exposure and HLA in healthy donors. Assay: immunoSEQ multiplex PCR; the TCRdb copy retains only in-frame clones and omits some. This sample has roughly 50,000 clones, with approximately 89% found just once. CDR1 is LGHNA and CDR2 is YNFKEQ in the germline V gene. V was pared by 1 base and J by 3 bases, with 5 bases between. This CDR3 has 13 amino acids. Study-wide results and caveats: Associated with cytomegalovirus, according to the listing, were around 170 TCR beta chains. In vitro checks showed that a few CMV-associated chains really do target CMV antigens. Clusters of TCRs from the first cohort tended to co-occur in the roughly 120 validation repertoires (as a later analysis found).

Donors were drawn from the roughly 110-subject validation cohort, separate from the roughly 670-subject first cohort. On this clone itself: What it binds is unknown.

The V call is TRBV4-2, the J call TRBJ2-3; the D is unclear. This clonotype was sampled from a woman younger than 30 in good health and CMV-seropositive. Sequencing input: PBMCs. Here the CDR3 DNA reads TGTGCCAGCAGCCAAGTGGCTACAGATACGCAGTATTTT. Translated: CASSQVATDTQYF.